One TCR beta chain is described in this entry. Its target is unknown. Germline V lookup: CDR1 DFQATT, CDR2 SNEGSKA (reference sequence). CDR3 length equals 15 residues. The V and J ends lost 3 bases and 0 bases respectively, with 15 bases between them. The sample originates from a study of blood T cells in healthy people across ages. Notes on the study in general: Compared with aged donors, long-lived donors showed fewer expanded clones, suggesting selection. While age rose, TCR beta diversity per million T cells dropped in a roughly linear way.

Combining a sample-barcoded 5' primer with a J-beta primer mix, a second PCR ran for about 6 to 11 cycles. TCRdb fed the 5' RACE reads into MiXCR, producing one record per CDR3 protein. The sample carries about 1.6 million distinct CDR3 sequences, about 32% recorded once. The receptor's source is a woman aged 25 to 39 in good health. The sample was blood. The chain uses TRBV20-1 and TRBJ2-7; D perhaps matches TRBD2 (6 bases). In DNA form, the CDR3 reads TGCAGTGCTAGGGAACGAACCGGGAGCTCCTACGAGCAGTACTTC. Its protein is CSARERTGSSYEQYF.